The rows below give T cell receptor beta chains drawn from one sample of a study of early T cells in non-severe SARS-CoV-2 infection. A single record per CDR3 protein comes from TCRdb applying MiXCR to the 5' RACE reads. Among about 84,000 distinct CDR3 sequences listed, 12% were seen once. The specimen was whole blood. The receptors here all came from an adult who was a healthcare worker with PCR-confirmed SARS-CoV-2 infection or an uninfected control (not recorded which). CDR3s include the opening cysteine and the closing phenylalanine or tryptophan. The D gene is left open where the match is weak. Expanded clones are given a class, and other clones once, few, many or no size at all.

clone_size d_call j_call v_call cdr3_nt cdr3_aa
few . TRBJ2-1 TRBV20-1 TGCAGTGCTAGACCCCAAGTGGCGGGAAAGCAGTTCTTC CSARPQVAGKQFF
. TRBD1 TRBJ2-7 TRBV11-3 TGTGCCAGCAGCTACCTGCCCGACAGGGGAAAACGCGACGAGCAGTACTTC CASSYLPDRGKRDEQYF
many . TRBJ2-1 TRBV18 TGTGCCAGCTCACCACTTGTAGGGGGGGCTTCCTACAATGAGCAGTTCTTC CASSPLVGGASYNEQFF
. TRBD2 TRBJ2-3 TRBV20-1 TGCAGTGCGGAATCCTCCACTCAGCGGGAGGGCCTATTCTCCACAGATACGCAGTATTTT CSAESSTQREGLFSTDTQYF
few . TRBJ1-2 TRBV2 TGTGCCAGCAGGACCGGACGCTGGGAGGGATATGGCTACACCTTC CASRTGRWEGYGYTF
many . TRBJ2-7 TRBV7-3 TGTGCCAGCAGCCCGCCCCGGGACGGCGTTACCTACGAGCAGTACTTC CASSPPRDGVTYEQYF
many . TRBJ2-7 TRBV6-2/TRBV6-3 TGTGCCAGCAGTTACGCCTACGAGCAGTACTTC CASSYAYEQYF
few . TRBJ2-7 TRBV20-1 TGCAGTGCGGGTCCGGGGGGCCTGAGCTCCTACGAGCAGTACTTC CSAGPGGLSSYEQYF
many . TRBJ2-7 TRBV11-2 TGTGCCAGCAGCTTAGCCCTAATTGCCGACGAGCAGTACTTC CASSLALIADEQYF
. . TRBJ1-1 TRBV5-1 TGCGCCAGCAGCCTAACCGGGCATTTGAACACTGAAGCTTTCTTT CASSLTGHLNTEAFF
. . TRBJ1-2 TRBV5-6 TGTGCCAGCAGCTTGGACCGGAATGGCTACACCTTC CASSLDRNGYTF
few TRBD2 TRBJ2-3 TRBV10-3 TGTGCCATCAGTGAGCAGCTCGGAGGACTAGCGGGACGGTCAGATACGCAGTATTTT CAISEQLGGLAGRSDTQYF
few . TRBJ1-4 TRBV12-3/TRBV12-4 TGTGCCAGCAATAAGAGGGGGGGGAATGAAAAACTGTTTTTT CASNKRGGNEKLFF
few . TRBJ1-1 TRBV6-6 TGTGCCAGCAGTTACAAGGTCCCCCGGAACACTGAAGCTTTCTTT CASSYKVPRNTEAFF
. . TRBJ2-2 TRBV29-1 TGCAGCGTTCAGGGCACTAACACCGGGGAGCTGTTTTTT CSVQGTNTGELFF
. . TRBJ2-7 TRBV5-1 TGCGCCAGCAGCTTAAGTCCGGACATGTCCTACGAGCAGTACTTC CASSLSPDMSYEQYF
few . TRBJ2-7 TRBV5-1 TGCGCCAGCAGCTTCGACAGTTACGAGCAGTACTTC CASSFDSYEQYF